This record looks at one TCR beta chain sequence and its context. The CDR3 has 15 amino acids. CDR1 SGHRS and CDR2 YFSETQ come from the germline V gene. The V segment lost 4 bases and the J segment 5 bases; nucleotides outside the gene matches: 10. Sequencing was performed with immunoSEQ multiplex PCR; in TCRdb, only in-frame clones are kept and a portion is missing. The table lists approximately 250,000 clones, less than 90% of them singletons. These data originate in a study of blood T cell repertoires in COVID-19. Sequencing was done on a sample of peripheral blood. The TCR was taken from a man aged 55 to 70 with acute or convalescent COVID-19. The chain uses TRBV5-1 and TRBJ1-2, with 8 bases lining up with TRBD1. The CDR3 DNA reads as TGCGCCAGCAGCGACGGACAGGGTGAGGGTTATGGCTACACCTTC. The encoded protein is CASSDGQGEGYGYTF.